This T cell receptor (beta chain) was captured by sequencing in a study of Tregs in tolerant kidney transplant recipients. TCRdb's copy holds only in-frame clones and misses some; the assay was immunoSEQ multiplex PCR. The table records 62,000 or so clones, less than 98% of them present only once. This CDR3 region has 17 residues. Trimming took 8 bases from V and 9 from J; bases not matched to a gene: 17. Germline CDR1 reads LNHDA; CDR2 reads SQIVND (reference sequence). Findings and caveats of the study: No direct test of biological reproducibility was done here. Findings come from small patient numbers and require larger validation.

As for this clone: Antigen specificity is unknown.

The gene calls are TRBV19 and TRBJ2-1; TRBD2 agrees at 12 bases. The TCR originated in a human donor who received a combined kidney and bone marrow transplant. The specimen comprised Tregs from blood, sampled before the transplant. This CDR3 is CASLAGGHLPRYGEQFF. In DNA form, the CDR3 reads TGTGCCAGTCTAGCGGGAGGGCATTTACCCCGGTACGGTGAGCAGTTCTTC.